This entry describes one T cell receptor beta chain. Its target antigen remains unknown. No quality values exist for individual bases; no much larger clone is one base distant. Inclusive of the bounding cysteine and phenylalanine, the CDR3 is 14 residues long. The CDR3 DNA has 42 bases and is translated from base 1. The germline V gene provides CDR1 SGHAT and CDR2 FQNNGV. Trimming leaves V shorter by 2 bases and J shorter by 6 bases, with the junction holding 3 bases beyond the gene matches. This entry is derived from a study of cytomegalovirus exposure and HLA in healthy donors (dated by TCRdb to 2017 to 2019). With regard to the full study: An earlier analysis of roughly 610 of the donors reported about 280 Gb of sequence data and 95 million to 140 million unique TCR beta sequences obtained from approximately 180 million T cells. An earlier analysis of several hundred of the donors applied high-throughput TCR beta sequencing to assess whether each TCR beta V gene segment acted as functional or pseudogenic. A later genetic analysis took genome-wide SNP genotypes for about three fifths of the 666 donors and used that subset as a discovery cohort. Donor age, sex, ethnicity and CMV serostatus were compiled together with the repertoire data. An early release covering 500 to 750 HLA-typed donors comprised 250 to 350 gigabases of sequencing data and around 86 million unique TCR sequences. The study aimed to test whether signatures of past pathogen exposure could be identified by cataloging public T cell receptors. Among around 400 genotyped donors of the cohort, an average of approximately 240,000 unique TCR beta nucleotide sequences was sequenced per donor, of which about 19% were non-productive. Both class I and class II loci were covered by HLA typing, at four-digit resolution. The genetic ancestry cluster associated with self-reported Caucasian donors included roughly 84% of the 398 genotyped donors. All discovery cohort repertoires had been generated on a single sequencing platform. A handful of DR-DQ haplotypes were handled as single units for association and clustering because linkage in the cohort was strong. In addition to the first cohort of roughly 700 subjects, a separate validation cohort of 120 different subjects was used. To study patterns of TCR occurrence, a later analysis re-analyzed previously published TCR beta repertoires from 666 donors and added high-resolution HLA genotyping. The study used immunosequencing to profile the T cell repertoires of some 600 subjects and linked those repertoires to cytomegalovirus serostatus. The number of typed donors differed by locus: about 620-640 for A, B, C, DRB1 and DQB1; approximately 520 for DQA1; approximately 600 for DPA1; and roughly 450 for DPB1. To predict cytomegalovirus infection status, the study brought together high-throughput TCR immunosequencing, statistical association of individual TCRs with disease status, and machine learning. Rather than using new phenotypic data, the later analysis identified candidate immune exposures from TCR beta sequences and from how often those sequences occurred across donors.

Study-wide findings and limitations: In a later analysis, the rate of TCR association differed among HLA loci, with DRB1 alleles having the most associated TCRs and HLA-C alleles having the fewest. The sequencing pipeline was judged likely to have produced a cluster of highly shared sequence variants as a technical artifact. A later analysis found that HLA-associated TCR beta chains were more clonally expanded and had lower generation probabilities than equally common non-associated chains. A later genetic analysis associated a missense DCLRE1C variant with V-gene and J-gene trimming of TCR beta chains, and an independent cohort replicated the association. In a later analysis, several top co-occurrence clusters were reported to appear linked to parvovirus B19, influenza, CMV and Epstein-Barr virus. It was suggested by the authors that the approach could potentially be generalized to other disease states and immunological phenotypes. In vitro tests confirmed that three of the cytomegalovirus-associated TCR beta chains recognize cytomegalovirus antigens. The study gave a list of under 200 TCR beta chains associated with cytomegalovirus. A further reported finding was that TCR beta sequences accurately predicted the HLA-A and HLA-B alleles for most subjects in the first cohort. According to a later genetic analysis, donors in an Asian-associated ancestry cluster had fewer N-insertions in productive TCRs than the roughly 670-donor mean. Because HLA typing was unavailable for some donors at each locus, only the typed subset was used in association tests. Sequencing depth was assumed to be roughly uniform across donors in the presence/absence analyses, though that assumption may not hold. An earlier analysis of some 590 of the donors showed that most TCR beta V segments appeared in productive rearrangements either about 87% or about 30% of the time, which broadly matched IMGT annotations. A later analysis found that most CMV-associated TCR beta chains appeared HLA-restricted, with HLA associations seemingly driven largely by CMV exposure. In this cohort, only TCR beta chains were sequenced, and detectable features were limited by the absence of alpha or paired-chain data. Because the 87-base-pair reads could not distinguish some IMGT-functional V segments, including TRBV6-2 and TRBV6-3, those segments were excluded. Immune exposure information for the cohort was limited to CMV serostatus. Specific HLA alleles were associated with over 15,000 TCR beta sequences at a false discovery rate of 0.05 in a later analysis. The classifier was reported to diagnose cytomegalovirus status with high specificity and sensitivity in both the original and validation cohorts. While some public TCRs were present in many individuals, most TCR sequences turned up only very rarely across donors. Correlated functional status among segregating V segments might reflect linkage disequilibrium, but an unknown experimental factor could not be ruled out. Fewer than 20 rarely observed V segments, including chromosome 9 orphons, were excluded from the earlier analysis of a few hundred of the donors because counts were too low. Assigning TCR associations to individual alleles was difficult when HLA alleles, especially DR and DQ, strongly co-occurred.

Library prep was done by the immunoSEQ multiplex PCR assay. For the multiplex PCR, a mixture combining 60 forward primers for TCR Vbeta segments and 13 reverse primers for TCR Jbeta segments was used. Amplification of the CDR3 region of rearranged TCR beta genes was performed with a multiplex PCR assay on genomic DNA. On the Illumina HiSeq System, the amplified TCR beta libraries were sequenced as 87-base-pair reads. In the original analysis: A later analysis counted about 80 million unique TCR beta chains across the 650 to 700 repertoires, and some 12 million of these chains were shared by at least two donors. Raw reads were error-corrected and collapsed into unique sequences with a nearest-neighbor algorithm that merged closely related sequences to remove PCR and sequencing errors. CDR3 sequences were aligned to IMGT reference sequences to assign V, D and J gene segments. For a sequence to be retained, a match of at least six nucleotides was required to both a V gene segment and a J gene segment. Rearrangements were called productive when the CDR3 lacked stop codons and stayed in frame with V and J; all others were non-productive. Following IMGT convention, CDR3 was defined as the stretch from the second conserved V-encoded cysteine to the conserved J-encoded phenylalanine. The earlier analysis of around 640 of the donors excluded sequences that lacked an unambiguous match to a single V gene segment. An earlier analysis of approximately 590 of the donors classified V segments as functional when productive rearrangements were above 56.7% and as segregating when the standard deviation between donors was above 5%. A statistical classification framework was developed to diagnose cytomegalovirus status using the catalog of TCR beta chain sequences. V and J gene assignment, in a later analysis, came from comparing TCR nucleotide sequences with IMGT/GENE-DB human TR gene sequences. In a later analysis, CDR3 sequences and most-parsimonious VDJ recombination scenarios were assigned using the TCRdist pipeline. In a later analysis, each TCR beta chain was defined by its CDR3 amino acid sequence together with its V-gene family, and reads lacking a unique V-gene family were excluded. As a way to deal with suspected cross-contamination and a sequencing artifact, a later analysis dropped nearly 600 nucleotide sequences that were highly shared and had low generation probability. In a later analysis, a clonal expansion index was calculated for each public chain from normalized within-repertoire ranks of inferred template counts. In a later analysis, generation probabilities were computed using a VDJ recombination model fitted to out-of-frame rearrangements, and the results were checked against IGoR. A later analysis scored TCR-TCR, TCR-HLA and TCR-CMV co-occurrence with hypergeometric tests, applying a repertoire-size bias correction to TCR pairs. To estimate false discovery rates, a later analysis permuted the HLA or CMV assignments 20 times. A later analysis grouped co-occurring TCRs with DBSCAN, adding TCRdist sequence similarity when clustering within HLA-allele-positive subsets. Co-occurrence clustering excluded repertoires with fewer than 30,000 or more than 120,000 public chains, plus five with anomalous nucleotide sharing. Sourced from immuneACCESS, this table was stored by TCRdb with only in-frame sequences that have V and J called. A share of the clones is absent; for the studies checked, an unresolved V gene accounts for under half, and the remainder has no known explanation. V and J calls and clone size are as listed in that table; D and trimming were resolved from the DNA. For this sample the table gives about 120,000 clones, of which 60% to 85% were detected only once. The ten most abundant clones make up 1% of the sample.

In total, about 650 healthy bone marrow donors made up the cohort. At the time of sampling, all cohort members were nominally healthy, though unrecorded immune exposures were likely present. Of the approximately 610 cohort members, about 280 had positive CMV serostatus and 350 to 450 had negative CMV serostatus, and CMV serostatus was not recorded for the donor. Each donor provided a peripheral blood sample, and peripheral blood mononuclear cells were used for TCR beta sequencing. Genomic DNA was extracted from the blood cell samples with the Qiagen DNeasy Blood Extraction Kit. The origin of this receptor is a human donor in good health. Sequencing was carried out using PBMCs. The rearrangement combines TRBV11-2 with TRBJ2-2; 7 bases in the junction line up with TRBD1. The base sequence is TGTGCCAGCAGCTTAACAGGGGTGGCCGGGGAGCTGTTTTTT. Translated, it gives CASSLTGVAGELFF.